What follows describes a single T cell receptor (beta chain). Patients in Seattle were enrolled during active infection, then followed longitudinally. The data were taken from a study of blood T cell repertoires in COVID-19. Study as a whole: PBMCs, B-cell-depleted T cells, or T cells provided the cDNA or gDNA that made up the material.

CDR1 is LGHDT, CDR2 YNNKEL, per germline (reference sequence). The CDR3 length is 14 residues. Trimming cost V 3 bases and J 2 bases; bases outside gene matches: 2. Authors' processing steps: How many nucleated cells were present was estimated from reference gene primer amplification. Generated by immunoSEQ multiplex PCR, the TCRdb table keeps only in-frame clones and is missing some. V, J and clone size were drawn from that table, and D and trimming were deduced from the DNA. The top ten clones hold approximately 18% of a sample with around 60,000 clones, about 80% of them seen once. The specimen was peripheral blood. The gene calls are TRBV3-1 (or the pseudogene TRBV3-2) and TRBJ2-7, with TRBD2 identical over 9 bases. The receptor's source is a man aged 25 to 40 with COVID-19, enrolled during active disease. In nucleotides, the CDR3 is TGTGCCAGCAGCCAGGGACTAGCCCCCTACGAGCAGTACTTC. This sequence encodes CASSQGLAPYEQYF.